The 26 T cell receptor beta chains given below trace back to one sample, sequenced in a study of T cell changes during pregnancy in multiple sclerosis. TCRdb's table, derived via immunoSEQ multiplex PCR, lists solely in-frame clones and lacks some. The sample has about 110,000 clones, 80% to 95% seen once; the top ten hold 1.5% to 1.9%. Specimen: peripheral blood, collected in the third trimester of pregnancy. These receptors were taken from a female donor with multiple sclerosis, enrolled in a pregnancy study.

This clone was found once. The chain carries TRBV6-1 and TRBJ1-1, with 9 positions matching TRBD1. Germline CDR1 and CDR2: MNHNS and SASEGT. The CDR3 covers 14 residues. Trimming cost V 5 bases and J 2 bases; bases outside gene matches: 3. The DNA of the CDR3 is TGTGCCAGCAGTCGGACAGGGGCCAACACTGAAGCTTTCTTT. Translating gives CASSRTGANTEAFF.

This clone showed up just a few times. V usage is TRBV7-9 and J usage is TRBJ1-1; no clear D gene. The CDR3 has 15 amino acids. The V gene's germline CDR1 is SEHNR and CDR2 FQNEAQ (reference sequence). V was cut by 5 bases and J by 4 bases, with 17 bases left in between. Written as DNA, the CDR3 is TGTGCCAGCAGCCCCGAGGGAGGGATGGGCACTGAAGCTTTCTTT. Protein product: CASSPEGGMGTEAFF.

The chain couples TRBV10-2 to TRBJ2-7, with D possibly TRBD1 on 6 matching bases. The CDR3 contains 15 residues. Germline V lookup: CDR1 WSHSY, CDR2 SAAADI. In nucleotides, the CDR3 is TGCGCGACCGTGGGGAACAGGGCTCCTACCTACGAGCAGTACTTC. Its translation is CATVGNRAPTYEQYF.

This rearrangement joins TRBV6-6 to TRBJ1-6, with D perhaps matching TRBD1 (6 bases). Trimming took off 7 bases at V and 5 bases at J, with 15 bases between the two ends. Germline CDR1 and CDR2: MNHNY and SVGAGI (reference sequence). The CDR3 covers 15 residues. This CDR3 reads CASTQGPWDNSPLHF. The CDR3 DNA is TGTGCCAGCACCCAGGGGCCATGGGATAATTCACCCCTCCACTTT.

V is TRBV5-4 and J is TRBJ2-5; tentative D call: TRBD1 (5 bases). CDR3 size: 13 residues. The V and J ends lost 5 bases and 2 bases respectively, with 10 bases between them. Germline CDR1 reads SGHNT; CDR2 reads YYREEE (reference sequence). The DNA for the CDR3 is TGTGCCAGCAGTTCGGACACACAAGAGACCCAGTACTTC. It encodes CASSSDTQETQYF.

The CDR3: CASSLLGTGESYEQYF. CDR3 DNA: TGTGCCAGCAGTTTGCTCGGGACAGGGGAGTCCTACGAGCAGTACTTC. The chain is built from TRBV28 and TRBJ2-7, with 10 nucleotides matching TRBD1. Germline V gene sequence: CDR1 MDHEN, CDR2 SYDVKM. This CDR3 spans 16 amino acids. Unmatched junction bases numbered 6, after V lost 3 bases and J lost 1 base.

The chain joins TRBV4-2 to TRBJ1-6; weak D call: TRBD1 (6 bases). Germline CDR1 reads LGHNA; CDR2 reads YNFKEQ. CDR3 length equals 16 residues. Trimming took 10 bases from V and 8 from J, leaving 24 bases between them. Here the CDR3 DNA reads TGTGCCACCCGCTCTCGAGGGGGGGCGTATGATTCACCCCTCCACTTT. As protein: CATRSRGGAYDSPLHF.

This chain joins TRBV9 and TRBJ2-1; 9 bases are a match to TRBD2. Germline CDR1 is SGDLS and CDR2 is YYNGEE. With V trimmed by 4 bases and J by 0 bases, 8 bases remained unmatched. The CDR3 runs to 17 residues. The CDR3 region is CASSPSGSGSSYNEQFF. The CDR3 coding sequence is TGTGCCAGCAGCCCGTCGGGTAGCGGGAGCTCCTACAATGAGCAGTTCTTC.

This rearrangement joins TRBV5-1 to TRBJ2-5; 9 bases fit TRBD1. After removal of 0 bases from V and 4 bases from J, the junction contained 4 bases not matched to a gene. The CDR3 totals 15 residues. Germline CDR1 is SGHRS and CDR2 is YFSETQ. This CDR3 is CASSLATGGVETQYF. In nucleotides, the CDR3 is TGCGCCAGCAGCTTGGCTACAGGGGGCGTAGAGACCCAGTACTTC.

The genes are TRBV10-3 and TRBJ2-1; 8 bases are a match to TRBD2. CDR3 size: 15 residues. Trimming took 10 bases from V and 4 from J; bases not matched to a gene: 12. Germline CDR1 and CDR2: ENHRY and SYGVKD. This CDR3 reads CATCSGGETYNEQFF. Here the CDR3 DNA reads TGTGCCACCTGCAGCGGGGGAGAGACATACAATGAGCAGTTCTTC.

The J gene is TRBJ2-1, the V gene TRBV5-6, with a weak D call TRBD1 (6 bases). CDR3 size: 16 residues. Germline CDR1 and CDR2: SGHDT and YYEEEE. Trimming took off 2 bases at V and 4 bases at J, with 16 bases between the two ends. The CDR3 nucleotides are TGTGCCAGCAGCTTCCGACAGGCAGGTCCGTACAATGAGCAGTTCTTC. Amino acid sequence: CASSFRQAGPYNEQFF.

V is TRBV7-2 and J is TRBJ1-4, with D possibly being TRBD1 (5 bases). Trimming took off 1 base at V and 5 bases at J, with 11 bases between the two ends. The CDR3 extends over 15 amino acids. Germline values: CDR1 SGHTA, CDR2 FQGNSA. The CDR3 DNA follows: TGTGCCAGCAGCTTAGGGCCAGGGCAAAATGAAAAACTGTTTTTT. This translates into CASSLGPGQNEKLFF.

This chain joins TRBV7-9 and TRBJ1-6; TRBD1 aligns across 9 bases. Germline CDR1 SEHNR, CDR2 FQNEAQ (reference sequence). V lost 1 base to trimming and J lost 13 bases; unmatched junction nucleotides: 8. The CDR3 extends over 15 amino acids. This CDR3 is CASSLGGQGISPLHF. In DNA form, the CDR3 reads TGTGCCAGCAGCTTAGGGGGACAGGGTATTTCTCCCCTCCACTTT.

The chain has TRBV5-1 and TRBJ2-1; 16 positions match TRBD2. The CDR3 is 19 residues long. The junction had 6 bases not matched to a gene; V was cut back by 3 bases and J by 0 bases. Germline V lookup: CDR1 SGHRS, CDR2 YFSETQ. The CDR3 loop is CASSWGLAGGQRSYNEQFF. The DNA of the CDR3 is TGCGCCAGCAGCTGGGGACTAGCGGGGGGGCAACGCTCCTACAATGAGCAGTTCTTC.

This rearrangement joins TRBV19 to TRBJ2-1; 12 positions match TRBD2. The ends lost 5 bases at V and 0 bases at J; junction bases unmatched: 11. The CDR3 covers 19 residues. Germline V gene data show CDR1 as LNHDA and CDR2 as SQIVND (reference sequence). CDR3 nucleotide sequence: TGTGCCAGTAGTTCACGACTAGCGGGAGCGATGAGCTCCTACAATGAGCAGTTCTTC. Its protein product is CASSSRLAGAMSSYNEQFF.

The chain recombines TRBV7-3 with TRBJ2-2; 10 nucleotides agree with TRBD2. CDR1 and CDR2 (germline): SGHTA, FQGTGA. V trimming: 5 bases; J trimming: 6 bases; junction bases outside the gene matches: 9. CDR3 length: 16 amino acids. CDR3 coding DNA: TGTGCCAGCAGCCCCCTTACCGGGACTAGCGCCGGGGAGCTGTTTTTT. Its translation is CASSPLTGTSAGELFF.

This chain links TRBV13 with TRBJ2-5; 8 bases agree with TRBD2. This CDR3 is built from 15 residues. CDR1 and CDR2 (germline): PRHDT, FYEKMQ (reference sequence). Trimming cost V 0 bases and J 5 bases; bases outside gene matches: 5. The CDR3, as DNA: TGTGCCAGCAGCTTAGGCCGGGGGGGAGGGGAGACCCAGTACTTC. Protein product: CASSLGRGGGETQYF.

The chain has TRBV7-8 and TRBJ1-2; 9 bases agree with TRBD1. The CDR3 runs 19 residues. The junction had 24 bases not matched to a gene; V was cut back by 5 bases and J by 8 bases. Germline CDR1 and CDR2: SGHVS and FQNEAQ. The CDR3 protein is CASSPRPRGQGPRGQGYTF. As DNA, the CDR3 is TGTGCCAGCAGCCCTCGGCCGAGGGGACAGGGCCCTCGGGGGCAAGGCTACACCTTC.

The CDR3 DNA sequence: TGTGCCAGCAGCAGACAGGGATTTGGCTACACCTTC. This sequence encodes CASSRQGFGYTF. The rearrangement uses TRBV28 and TRBJ1-2, with TRBD1 identical over 7 bases. Germline loops: CDR1 MDHEN, CDR2 SYDVKM. V was pared by 6 bases and J by 7 bases, with 5 bases of the junction left unmatched. The CDR3 is made up of 12 amino acids.

The rearrangement links TRBV10-3 to TRBJ2-5; TRBD2 agrees at 7 bases. Germline V CDR1 and CDR2: ENHRY, SYGVKD. The CDR3 has 16 residues. The V gene end was trimmed by 8 bases and the J gene end by 1 base; junction bases not matched to a gene: 13. CDR3 DNA sequence: TGTGCCATCGGCCAGGGTGGCGGGAGTATCCAAGAGACCCAGTACTTC. Protein sequence: CAIGQGGGSIQETQYF.

The chain joins TRBV29-1 to TRBJ2-1; 8 bases match TRBD1. The CDR3 has 15 amino acids. Germline V CDR1 and CDR2: SQVTM, ANQGSEA. The junction had 7 bases not matched to a gene; V was cut back by 4 bases and J by 2 bases. The CDR3 loop reads CSVASGGAAYNEQFF. The CDR3 region has the DNA TGCAGCGTTGCGTCAGGGGGCGCAGCCTACAATGAGCAGTTCTTC.

The gene calls are TRBV28 and TRBJ2-1, with a weak D call TRBD2 (5 bases). The CDR3 runs 13 residues. Trimming shortened V by 5 bases and J by 6 bases, and 11 bases separated the two germline ends. In germline, CDR1 is MDHEN, CDR2 SYDVKM. CDR3 sequence reads: CASSLALVNEQFF. Written as DNA, the CDR3 is TGTGCCAGCAGTCTCGCACTAGTCAATGAGCAGTTCTTC.

The V call is TRBV5-1, the J call TRBJ2-2; TRBD2 matches 9 bases. The CDR3 has 16 residues. Looked up from germline, CDR1 is SGHRS and CDR2 is YFSETQ. J gave up 1 base and V 5 bases, and 6 bases lay outside the gene matches. CDR3 in DNA: TGCGCCAGCAGTGGTAGCGGGGGCCAGAACACCGGGGAGCTGTTTTTT. This sequence encodes CASSGSGGQNTGELFF.

This rearrangement joins TRBV30 to TRBJ2-5, with 7 nucleotides matching TRBD2. CDR1 and CDR2 (germline): GTSNPN, SVGIG (reference sequence). The V gene end was trimmed by 4 bases and the J gene end by 6 bases; junction bases not matched to a gene: 17. This CDR3 spans 16 amino acids. For the CDR3, the DNA is TGTGCCTGGAAGGAATTCGTTGGGGGGAGGGCCCAGACCCAGTACTTC. It encodes CAWKEFVGGRAQTQYF.

This rearrangement joins TRBV14 to TRBJ2-1, with D possibly matching TRBD1 (5 bases). V was trimmed by 2 bases and J by 8 bases, leaving 10 bases between them. CDR3 length: 13 residues. The germline V gene encodes CDR1 SGHDN and CDR2 FVKESK. CDR3: CASSQRGIDEQFF. In DNA form, the CDR3 reads TGTGCCAGCAGCCAAAGGGGTATAGATGAGCAGTTCTTC.

To note about this clone: A junction end diverges from the germline sequence, so it may reflect a read error. The CDR3 DNA reads TGCGCCACCAGCGAGTTGAAAACAGATACGCAGTATTTT. Translating it yields CATSELKTDTQYF. The V and J genes are TRBV5-1 and TRBJ2-3; D remains ambiguous. The CDR3 consists of 13 residues. From germline, CDR1 is SGHRS and CDR2 YFSETQ.